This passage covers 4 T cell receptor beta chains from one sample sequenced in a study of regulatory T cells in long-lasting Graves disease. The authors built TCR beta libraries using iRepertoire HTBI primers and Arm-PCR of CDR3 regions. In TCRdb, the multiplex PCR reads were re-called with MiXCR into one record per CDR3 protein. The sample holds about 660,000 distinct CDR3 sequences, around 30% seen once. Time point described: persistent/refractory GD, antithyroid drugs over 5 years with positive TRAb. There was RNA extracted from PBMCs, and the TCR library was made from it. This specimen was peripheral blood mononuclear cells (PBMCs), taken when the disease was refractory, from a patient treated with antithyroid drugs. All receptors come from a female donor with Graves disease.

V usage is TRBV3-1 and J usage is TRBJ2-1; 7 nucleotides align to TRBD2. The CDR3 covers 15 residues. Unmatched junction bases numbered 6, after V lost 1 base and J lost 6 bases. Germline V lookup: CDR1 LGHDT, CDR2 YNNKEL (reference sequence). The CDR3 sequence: CASSQAGGSINEQFF. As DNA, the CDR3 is TGTGCCAGCAGCCAAGCTGGCGGGAGTATCAATGAGCAGTTCTTC.

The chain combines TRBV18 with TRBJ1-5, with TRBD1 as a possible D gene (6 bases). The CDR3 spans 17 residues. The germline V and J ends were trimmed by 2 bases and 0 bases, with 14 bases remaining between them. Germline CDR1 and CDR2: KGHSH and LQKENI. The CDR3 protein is CASSPVAGDLSNQPQHF. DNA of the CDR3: TGTGCCAGCTCACCAGTGGCAGGGGATCTTAGCAATCAGCCCCAGCATTTT.

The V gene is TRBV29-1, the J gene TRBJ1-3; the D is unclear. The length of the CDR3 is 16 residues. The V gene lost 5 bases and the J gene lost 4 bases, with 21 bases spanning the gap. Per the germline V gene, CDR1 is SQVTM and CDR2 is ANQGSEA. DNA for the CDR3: TGCAGCGTTTCCACCACGACGGGATTAGTCGGAAACACCATATATTTT. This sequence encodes CSVSTTTGLVGNTIYF.

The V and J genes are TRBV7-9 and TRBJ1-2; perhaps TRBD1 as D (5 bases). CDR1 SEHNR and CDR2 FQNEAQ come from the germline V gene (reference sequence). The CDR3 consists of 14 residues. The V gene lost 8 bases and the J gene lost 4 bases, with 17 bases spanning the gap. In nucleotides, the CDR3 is TGTGCCAGCTCCCGGAGAGCAGGGAGCTATGGCTACACCTTC. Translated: CASSRRAGSYGYTF.